A selection of T cell receptor beta chains follows, all from one sample in a study of regulatory T cells in long-lasting Graves disease. TCRdb fed the multiplex PCR reads into MiXCR, producing one record per CDR3 protein. This sample has about 440,000 distinct CDR3 sequences, with roughly 17% found just once. In addition, the sample was reused for a study of T cells in Graves' hyperthyroidism and ophthalmopathy.

Sample: peripheral blood mononuclear cells (PBMCs), taken at new diagnosis, from a patient treated with antithyroid drugs. These receptors were taken from a woman aged 25-40 years with Graves disease. Each CDR3 is given without its conserved first and last residue. The order of the fields is V gene, CDR3 protein.

TRBV7-2 | ASSLRLAGYEQY
TRBV13 | ASSATGSRETQY
TRBV18 | ASSPLAGDVNTEAF
TRBV5-1 | ASSPDGTFEKLF
TRBV2 | ASRATPHSGANVLT
TRBV6-5 | ASSYSGRGDEKLF
TRBV3-1 | ASSLKNLGLASGGELF
TRBV3-1 | ASSPSRGSYNEQF
TRBV13 | ASRITRGRRGEQY
TRBV11-2 | ASSLEYGAPYEQF
TRBV7-2 | ASSRRAGTGAWDEQF
TRBV3-1 | ASSQGDSSGNTIY